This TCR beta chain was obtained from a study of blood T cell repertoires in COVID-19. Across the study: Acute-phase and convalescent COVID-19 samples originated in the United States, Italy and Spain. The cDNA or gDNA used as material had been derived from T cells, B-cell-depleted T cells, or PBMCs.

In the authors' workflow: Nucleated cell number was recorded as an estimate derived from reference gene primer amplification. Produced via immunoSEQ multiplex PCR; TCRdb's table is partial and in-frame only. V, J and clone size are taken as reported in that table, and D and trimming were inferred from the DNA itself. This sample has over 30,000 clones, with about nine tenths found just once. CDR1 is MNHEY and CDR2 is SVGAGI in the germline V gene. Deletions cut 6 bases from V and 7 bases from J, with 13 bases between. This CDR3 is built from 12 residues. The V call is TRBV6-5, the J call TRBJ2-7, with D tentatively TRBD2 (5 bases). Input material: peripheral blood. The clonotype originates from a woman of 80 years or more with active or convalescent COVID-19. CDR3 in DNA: TGTGCCAGCAGACCGAACAGAGGGGAGCAGTACTTC. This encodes CASRPNRGEQYF.